These 23 T cell receptor beta chains came from one sample sequenced in a study of blood T cell repertoires in COVID-19. Only in-frame clones appear in the TCRdb table, and some are missing; sequencing was by immunoSEQ multiplex PCR. The sample lists approximately 250,000 clones; 88% were seen once. Sequenced material: PBMCs or T cells enriched from blood (not recorded which). Receptors originate from a middle-aged woman with acute COVID-19.

The chain recombines TRBV6-5 with TRBJ2-5, with TRBD1 matching over 8 bases. The junction had 17 bases not matched to a gene; V was cut back by 10 bases and J by 7 bases. The CDR3 consists of 15 residues. Germline-derived CDR1 and CDR2 are MNHEY and SVGAGI. CDR3 nucleotide sequence: TGTGCCACCGCGAGCACCGGGACAGGATGGGGGACCCAGTACTTC. Protein: CATASTGTGWGTQYF.

The V call is TRBV28, the J call TRBJ1-1; D perhaps matches TRBD1 (6 bases). Deletions cut 1 base from V and 0 bases from J, with 15 bases between. This CDR3 is 17 amino acids long. In germline, CDR1 is MDHEN, CDR2 SYDVKM. The CDR3 here is CASSLSVGAGMNTEAFF. In DNA form, the CDR3 reads TGTGCCAGCAGTTTATCAGTGGGGGCAGGGATGAACACTGAAGCTTTCTTT.

CDR3 loop: CASSYSEEGAGELFF. The DNA for the CDR3 is TGTGCCAGCAGTTACTCGGAGGAGGGAGCCGGGGAGCTGTTTTTT. V usage is TRBV6-5 and J usage is TRBJ2-2; the D gene is possibly TRBD2 (6 bases). The V end lost 0 bases, the J end lost 6 bases, and 11 bases lay between the germline ends. CDR1 is MNHEY and CDR2 is SVGAGI in the germline V gene. The CDR3 is 15 amino acids.

The V call is TRBV10-3, the J call TRBJ2-5; TRBD1 matches at 9 bases. The germline gives CDR1 ENHRY, CDR2 SYGVKD. The V and J ends lost 10 bases and 3 bases, in that order; junction bases with no gene match: 6. The CDR3 contains 13 residues. CDR3 coding DNA: TGTGCCAGCGGACAGGGGCTCGAAGAGACCCAGTACTTC. Translating it yields CASGQGLEETQYF.

The chain carries TRBV3-1 (or the pseudogene TRBV3-2) and TRBJ2-7, with TRBD1 matching over 10 bases. Germline V gene data show CDR1 as LGHDT and CDR2 as YNNKEL (reference sequence). The CDR3 extends over 17 amino acids. With 1 base clipped from V and 6 bases from J, the junction kept 12 bases outside the gene matches. The CDR3 DNA reads as TGTGCCAGCAGCCAAGTACGGTACCGGGACAGGGGCGTCGAGCAGTACTTC. Translated, it gives CASSQVRYRDRGVEQYF.

This sequence joins TRBV24-1 and TRBJ2-1; no clear D gene. The germline V gene encodes CDR1 KGHDR and CDR2 SFDVKD. This CDR3 is built from 12 residues. Trimming removed 7 bases from V and 10 bases from J, with 13 bases in between. The CDR3 here is CATSQTHYEQFF. The CDR3 region has the DNA TGTGCCACCAGCCAGACCCACTACGAGCAGTTCTTC.

This clone was seen only once. The V and J genes are TRBV10-2 and TRBJ1-1, with a tentative D call TRBD1 (5 bases). The V and J ends lost 2 bases and 1 base respectively, with 8 bases between them. CDR3 length: 14 amino acids. CDR1 WSHSY and CDR2 SAAADI come from the germline V gene. CDR3 sequence: CASSEQGSNTEAFF. CDR3 bases: TGCGCCAGCAGTGAGCAGGGTTCGAACACTGAAGCTTTCTTT.

The chain joins TRBV18 to TRBJ1-1; no reliable D call. This CDR3 is built from 14 residues. Germline lookup yields CDR1 KGHSH and CDR2 LQKENI. Trimming cost V 6 bases and J 2 bases, with 13 bases left between them. The CDR3 protein is CASSIPAGNTEAFF. CDR3 bases: TGTGCCAGCTCGATACCGGCAGGCAACACTGAAGCTTTCTTT. Filled out from reference TRBV18 and TRBJ1-1, the complete variable domain reads NAGVMQNPRHLVRRRGQEARLRCSPMKGHSHVYWYRQLPEEGLKFMVYLQKENIIDESGMPKERFSAEFPKEGPSILRIQQVVRGDSAAYFCASSIPAGNTEAFFGQGTRLTVV.

This clone was counted once. The J gene is TRBJ2-1, the V gene TRBV28; D gene uncertain. The CDR3 runs to 16 residues. Deletions cut 5 bases from V and 0 bases from J, with 14 bases between. Germline CDR1 reads MDHEN; CDR2 reads SYDVKM. DNA for the CDR3: TGTGCCAGCAGTCCGCCGACGGAGAGCTCCTACAATGAGCAGTTCTTC. Encoded protein: CASSPPTESSYNEQFF.

V gene TRBV5-1 combines with J gene TRBJ2-3; 8 positions match TRBD2. V gave up 0 bases and J gave up 1 base; unmatched junction bases: 7. This CDR3 is built from 17 residues. Germline CDR1 is SGHRS and CDR2 is YFSETQ. The CDR3 DNA sequence: TGCGCCAGCAGCTTGGGCGGGATGACTAGCGGCACAGATACGCAGTATTTT. Its protein product is CASSLGGMTSGTDTQYF.

The chain links TRBV7-9 to TRBJ2-1; a possible D gene is TRBD1 (5 bases). The CDR3 runs 19 residues. The V end was cut by 5 bases, the J end by 5 bases, with 28 bases between. Germline assignment: CDR1 SEHNR and CDR2 FQNEAQ (reference sequence). CDR3 in amino acids: CASSTTEVNGVGSNNEQFF. The CDR3, as DNA: TGTGCCAGCAGCACGACAGAGGTCAATGGGGTAGGATCTAACAATGAGCAGTTCTTC.

The rearrangement links TRBV7-9 to TRBJ1-5; 8 bases align to TRBD1. This CDR3 is 14 amino acids long. Trimming took 5 bases from V and 3 from J; bases not matched to a gene: 3. The V gene's germline CDR1 is SEHNR and CDR2 FQNEAQ (reference sequence). CDR3 sequence: CASSPDRANQPQHF. CDR3 DNA: TGTGCCAGCAGCCCGGACAGGGCCAATCAGCCCCAGCATTTT.

V and J are TRBV3-1 (or the pseudogene TRBV3-2) and TRBJ2-4; 8 nucleotides line up with TRBD1. This CDR3 contains 17 residues. Germline V CDR1 and CDR2: LGHDT, YNNKEL (reference sequence). With V trimmed by 2 bases and J by 8 bases, 14 bases remained unmatched. The chain's CDR3 is CASSQLTRTGKGYIQYF. CDR3 sequence (DNA): TGTGCCAGCAGCCAACTTACTAGGACAGGGAAAGGATACATTCAGTACTTC.

This clone appeared a single time. The chain is built from TRBV6-6 and TRBJ2-7, with 8 positions matching TRBD1. J lost 4 bases, V lost 2 bases, and 4 bases had no gene match. Germline V gene data show CDR1 as MNHNY and CDR2 as SVGAGI (reference sequence). This CDR3 has 14 amino acids. In nucleotides, the CDR3 is TGTGCCAGCAGTTACGGGCAGGGGGCTTACGAGCAGTACGTC. Protein: CASSYGQGAYEQYV.

The gene calls are TRBV27 and TRBJ1-2, with TRBD1 as a possible D gene (5 bases). V dropped 4 bases and J dropped 0 bases, with 12 bases sitting between them. The CDR3 length is 15 residues. The germline V gene encodes CDR1 MNHEY and CDR2 SMNVEV (reference sequence). CDR3 loop: CASSSRTSTNYGYTF. In nucleotides, the CDR3 is TGTGCCAGCAGTTCCCGGACATCTACTAACTATGGCTACACCTTC.

The sample holds one count of this clone. The gene calls are TRBV28 and TRBJ1-1; 7 bases align to TRBD1. The V gene end was trimmed by 6 bases and the J gene end by 4 bases; junction bases not matched to a gene: 8. The CDR3 is 14 residues long. Germline V gives CDR1 MDHEN, CDR2 SYDVKM. The CDR3 reads CASSPDRPVTEAFF. In nucleotides, the CDR3 is TGTGCCAGCAGCCCGGACAGGCCCGTCACTGAAGCTTTCTTT.

The chain couples TRBV19 to TRBJ2-2, with D maybe TRBD1 (5 bases). The V and J ends lost 6 bases and 2 bases respectively, with 10 bases between them. The CDR3 is 14 residues long. Per germline, CDR1 LNHDA and CDR2 SQIVND (reference sequence). CDR3 DNA: TGTGCCAGTAGACCTAGGGGAAACACCGGGGAGCTGTTTTTT. Its translation is CASRPRGNTGELFF.

The genes are TRBV7-9 and TRBJ2-7, with D possibly TRBD2 on 6 matching bases. This CDR3 contains 15 residues. Germline CDR1 is SEHNR and CDR2 is FQNEAQ (reference sequence). Between the trimmed V and J ends, which lost 8 bases and 1 base, there was a span of 18 bases. The CDR3 sequence: CASHQGGKDSYEQYF. CDR3 DNA: TGTGCCAGCCACCAGGGCGGGAAAGATTCCTACGAGCAGTACTTC.

The chain has TRBV7-2 and TRBJ2-1, with 8 bases that match TRBD2. V lost 5 bases and J lost 9; bases outside the gene matches: 12. The CDR3 spans 15 residues. The germline CDR1 and CDR2 sequences are SGHTA and FQGNSA. CDR3 nucleotide sequence: TGTGCCAGCAGCAACCCCGGGACGGCGGGGGGTGAGCAGTTCTTC. The encoded protein is CASSNPGTAGGEQFF.

This clone showed up just a few times. The chain recombines TRBV11-1 with TRBJ1-4, with D possibly TRBD1 on 6 matching bases. Germline V CDR1 and CDR2: SGHAT, FQDESV (reference sequence). V gave up 4 bases and J gave up 5 bases, with 14 bases separating them. There are 15 residues in the CDR3. The CDR3 here is CASSSATGSNEKLFF. The CDR3 DNA is TGTGCCAGCAGCTCCGCGACAGGTTCGAATGAAAAACTGTTTTTT.

The chain uses TRBV7-2 and TRBJ1-2; 9 positions agree with TRBD1. V trimming: 5 bases; J trimming: 4 bases; junction bases outside the gene matches: 8. Germline V gene sequence: CDR1 SGHTA, CDR2 FQGNSA. The CDR3 loop spans 15 amino acids. The CDR3 is CASSLTPTGGYGYTF. The CDR3 nucleotides are TGTGCCAGCAGCCTTACCCCGACAGGGGGCTATGGCTACACCTTC.

The genes are TRBV28 and TRBJ2-2, with TRBD1 as a possible D gene (6 bases). Germline CDR1 and CDR2: MDHEN and SYDVKM. The CDR3 runs 13 residues. The V end lost 6 bases, the J end lost 7 bases, and 12 bases lay between the germline ends. CDR3 nucleotides: TGTGCCAGCAGACCGAGCAGGGGCGGGGAGCTGTTTTTT. Encoded protein: CASRPSRGGELFF.

This rearrangement joins TRBV6-2 or TRBV6-3 to TRBJ2-2; 7 bases fit TRBD2. Germline CDR1 and CDR2: MNHEY and SVGEGT. V lost 5 bases, J lost 1 base, and 7 bases stayed unmatched. This CDR3 region has 16 residues. DNA of the CDR3: TGTGCCAGCAGTGCCACTAGCGCCAAGAACACCGGGGAGCTGTTTTTT. Its translation: CASSATSAKNTGELFF.